The present TCR beta chain was sequenced within a study of neoadjuvant anti-PD-1 for oral cavity cancer. PBMC libraries mostly used about 500 ng of input genomic DNA, with six replicates per sample. Method: immunoSEQ multiplex PCR; TCRdb's copy keeps in-frame clones and lacks some. Among 11,000 to 15,000 clones listed, roughly three fifths were seen once. The specimen comprised PBMCs, sampled before nivolumab (anti-PD-1) treatment. The TCR comes from a person aged 40 to 85 with oral cavity squamous cell carcinoma.

The CDR3 DNA follows: TGTGCCAGCAGCTTTGTTAGTTACGGACAGGGGAATGAGCAGTTCTTC. Amino acid sequence: CASSFVSYGQGNEQFF. This chain connects TRBV5-6 to TRBJ2-1; 9 positions match TRBD1. Germline loops: CDR1 SGHDT, CDR2 YYEEEE. Trimming at V came to 2 bases and at J to 7 bases, leaving 10 bases not matched to a gene. This CDR3 is 16 amino acids long. The whole variable domain, remainder taken from reference TRBV5-6 and TRBJ2-1, is DAGVTQSPTHLIKTRGQQVTLRCSPKSGHDTVSWYQQALGQGPQFIFQYYEEEERQRGNFPDRFSGHQFPNYSSELNVNALLLGDSALYLCASSFVSYGQGNEQFFGPGTRLTVL.